What follows are 14 T cell receptor beta chains derived from one specimen sequenced in a study of OX40 agonist ivuxolimab in advanced cancers. Some clones are missing from TCRdb's copy, which holds only in-frame ones; the method was immunoSEQ multiplex PCR. The sample gives 90,000 to 130,000 clones, approximately 90% of which show up once; around 0.61% is in the top ten. The sequencing used CD4+ or CD8+ T cells sorted from blood, collected in a trial of the OX40 agonist ivuxolimab. These receptors all come from an adult with an advanced solid tumor such as melanoma, head and neck, liver or kidney cancer.

Details on this clone: The sample contains more than one DNA sequence encoding this CDR3. The genes are TRBV5-1 and TRBJ2-3, with 10 bases identical to TRBD1. Germline V lookup: CDR1 SGHRS, CDR2 YFSETQ. CDR3 length: 15 residues. V shed 8 bases, J shed 2 bases, and the junction held 8 bases outside the gene matches. As DNA, the CDR3 is TGCGCCAGTCTGCCGGGACAGGGGACCACAGATACGCAGTATTTT. Translated, it gives CASLPGQGTTDTQYF. The entire variable domain, with the rest obtained from reference TRBV5-1 and TRBJ2-3, is as follows: KAGVTQTPRYLIKTRGQQVTLSCSPISGHRSVSWYQQTPGQGLQFLFEYFSETQRNKGNFPGRFSGRQFSNSRSEMNVSTLELGDSALYLCASLPGQGTTDTQYFGPGTRLTVL.

The chain employs TRBV7-3 and TRBJ2-1; 7 bases agree with TRBD2. Germline loops: CDR1 SGHTA, CDR2 FQGTGA. The V gene end was trimmed by 6 bases and the J gene end by 7 bases; junction bases not matched to a gene: 9. This CDR3 contains 14 residues. The chain's CDR3 is CASSLSRGKNEQFF. The CDR3 DNA reads TGTGCCAGCAGTCTCTCGCGGGGGAAAAATGAGCAGTTCTTC.

The genes are TRBV11-1 and TRBJ2-7, with 14 bases aligning to TRBD2. Germline V gene sequence: CDR1 SGHAT, CDR2 FQDESV (reference sequence). This CDR3 has 16 residues. V gave up 5 bases and J gave up 2 bases; unmatched junction bases: 5. Here the CDR3 reads CASSQTSGRAPYEQYF. CDR3 nucleotides: TGTGCCAGCAGCCAGACTAGCGGGAGGGCCCCCTACGAGCAGTACTTC.

V gene TRBV5-1 combines with J gene TRBJ2-2; possible D gene TRBD1, 6 bases. V was shortened by 1 base and J by 6 bases, with 13 bases between the two germline ends. The CDR3 consists of 15 residues. The germline V gene has CDR1 SGHRS and CDR2 YFSETQ. CDR3 coding DNA: TGCGCCAGCAGCTTGACAGGGATTTCGGCCGGGGAGCTGTTTTTT. Protein: CASSLTGISAGELFF.

The genes are TRBV11-2 and TRBJ1-6, with 7 bases that match TRBD1. CDR1 and CDR2 (germline): SGHAT, FQNNGV. CDR3 size: 19 residues. With V trimmed by 0 bases and J by 0 bases, 8 bases remained unmatched. Here the CDR3 DNA reads TGTGCCAGCAGCTTAGATGGGGGGACAGTCCCCTCCTATAATTCACCCCTCCACTTT. Its translation is CASSLDGGTVPSYNSPLHF.

The gene calls are TRBV10-3 and TRBJ1-3; a weak D match, TRBD1 (5 bases). The CDR3 has 14 residues. CDR1 and CDR2 from the germline V gene are ENHRY and SYGVKD. V lost 5 bases and J lost 1, with 9 bases in between. The CDR3 region has the DNA TGTGCCATCAGTCAGGGAACTTCTGGAAACACCATATATTTT. It translates to CAISQGTSGNTIYF.

The J gene is TRBJ1-2, the V gene TRBV19; D perhaps matches TRBD1 (5 bases). Trimming removed 0 bases from V and 0 bases from J, with 11 bases in between. This CDR3 has 16 amino acids. Germline CDR1 reads LNHDA; CDR2 reads SQIVND (reference sequence). CDR3 nucleotide sequence: TGTGCCAGTAGTATAGACGGGGGGGATCCTAACTATGGCTACACCTTC. Amino acid sequence: CASSIDGGDPNYGYTF.

As DNA, the CDR3 is TGTGCCAGTAGTATTATCGACAATGAGCAGTTCTTC. Protein product: CASSIIDNEQFF. This chain connects TRBV19 to TRBJ2-1; D unresolved. CDR3 length: 12 amino acids. The ends were cut back, 3 bases at V and 5 bases at J, with 5 bases in the middle. Germline V gene lookup returns CDR1 LNHDA and CDR2 SQIVND (reference sequence).

The chain has TRBV6-1 and TRBJ1-6; D is ambiguous. This CDR3 is 12 amino acids long. CDR1 MNHNS and CDR2 SASEGT come from the germline V gene. V dropped 10 bases and J dropped 9 bases, with 13 bases sitting between them. The CDR3 region is CATKAPGSPLHF. CDR3 coding DNA: TGTGCCACCAAAGCTCCTGGTTCACCCCTCCACTTT.

The chain links TRBV27 to TRBJ2-3; D remains unclear. The ends were cut back, 3 bases at V and 0 bases at J, with 7 bases in the middle. The CDR3 sequence is 14 residues long. CDR1 is MNHEY, CDR2 SMNVEV, per germline (reference sequence). The CDR3 DNA follows: TGTGCCAGCAGTTTCGGACCTAGCACAGATACGCAGTATTTT. Translated: CASSFGPSTDTQYF.

As concerns this clone: The sample has other DNA sequences that encode this CDR3 too. This chain uses TRBV7-3 with TRBJ2-1; maybe TRBD2 (6 bases). V lost 4 bases, J lost 2 bases, and 15 bases lay in between. The germline V gene has CDR1 SGHTA and CDR2 FQGTGA. The CDR3 length is 16 residues. CDR3 amino acids: CASSSLAGGAYNEQFF. The CDR3 nucleotides are TGTGCCAGCAGCTCACTCGCGGGCGGGGCCTACAATGAGCAGTTCTTC.

The chain carries TRBV28 and TRBJ2-1; TRBD2 agrees at 8 bases. This CDR3 comprises 15 residues. The V gene's germline CDR1 is MDHEN and CDR2 SYDVKM. V shed 7 bases, J shed 3 bases, and the junction held 8 bases outside the gene matches. CDR3 DNA: TGTGCCAGCATCCCCCAACGGGGGGGCTACAATGAGCAGTTCTTC. Translated: CASIPQRGGYNEQFF.

The chain is built from TRBV10-3 and TRBJ2-7; tentative D call: TRBD2 (6 bases). Per the germline V gene, CDR1 is ENHRY and CDR2 is SYGVKD. The CDR3 is 14 amino acids. Trimming removed 0 bases from V and 1 base from J, with 7 bases in between. The CDR3 reads CAISESSGSYEQYF. DNA for the CDR3: TGTGCCATCAGTGAGTCTAGCGGATCCTACGAGCAGTACTTC.

The chain has TRBV4-2 and TRBJ2-7; no clear D gene. Germline V gene data show CDR1 as LGHNA and CDR2 as YNFKEQ. The ends were cut back, 4 bases at V and 3 bases at J, with 13 bases in the middle. The CDR3 has 14 residues. CDR3 bases: TGTGCCAGCAGCCCCTCCTTGGGAAACTACGAGCAGTACTTC. Residues: CASSPSLGNYEQYF.